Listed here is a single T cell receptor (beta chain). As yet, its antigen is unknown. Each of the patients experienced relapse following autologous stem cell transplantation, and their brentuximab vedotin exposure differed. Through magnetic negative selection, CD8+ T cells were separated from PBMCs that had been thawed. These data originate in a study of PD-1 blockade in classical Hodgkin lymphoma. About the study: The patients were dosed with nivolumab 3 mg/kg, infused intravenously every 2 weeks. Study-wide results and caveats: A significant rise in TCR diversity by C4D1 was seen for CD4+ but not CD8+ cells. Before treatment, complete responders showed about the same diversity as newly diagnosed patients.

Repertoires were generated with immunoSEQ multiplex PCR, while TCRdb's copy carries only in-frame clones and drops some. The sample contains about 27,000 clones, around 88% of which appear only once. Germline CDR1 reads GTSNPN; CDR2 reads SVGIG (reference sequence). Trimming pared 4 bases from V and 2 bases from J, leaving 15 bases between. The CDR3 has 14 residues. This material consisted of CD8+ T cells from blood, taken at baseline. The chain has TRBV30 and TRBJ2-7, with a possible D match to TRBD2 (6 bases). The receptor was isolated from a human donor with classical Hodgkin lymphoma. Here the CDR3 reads CAWIRPGLTYEQYF. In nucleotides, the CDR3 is TGTGCCTGGATCCGCCCTGGACTAACCTACGAGCAGTACTTC.